The present TCR beta chain was sequenced within a study of regulatory T cells in long-lasting Graves disease. Study-level results: Persistent disease favored TRBV28, TRBJ1-2 and TRBJ2-5. With a small sample size, accuracy may have been reduced.

This CDR3 is 14 amino acids long. Germline CDR1 and CDR2: MRHNA and SNTAGT. The ends lost 6 bases at V and 2 bases at J; junction bases unmatched: 4. As to time point: newly diagnosed GD, antithyroid drugs for less than 3 months. The TCR library was prepared using RNA isolated from PBMCs. On this clonotype itself: Its antigen is still unknown.

Building the TCR beta libraries relied on iRepertoire HTBI primers, and CDR3 regions underwent Arm-PCR. Via MiXCR, TCRdb re-called the multiplex PCR reads, giving one row per CDR3 protein. The sample carries 550,000 to 600,000 distinct CDR3 sequences, 16% recorded once. Another study also made use of these data, one on T cells in Graves' hyperthyroidism and ophthalmopathy.

The source of this sequence is a man aged 18 to 30 with Graves disease. This material consisted of peripheral blood mononuclear cells (PBMCs), taken at new diagnosis, from a patient treated with antithyroid drugs. The chain has TRBV6-4 and TRBJ1-3, with 7 bases identical to TRBD1. The CDR3 nucleotides read TGTGCCAGCAGGACAGGGTCACCTGGAAACACCATATATTTT. Translated: CASRTGSPGNTIYF.